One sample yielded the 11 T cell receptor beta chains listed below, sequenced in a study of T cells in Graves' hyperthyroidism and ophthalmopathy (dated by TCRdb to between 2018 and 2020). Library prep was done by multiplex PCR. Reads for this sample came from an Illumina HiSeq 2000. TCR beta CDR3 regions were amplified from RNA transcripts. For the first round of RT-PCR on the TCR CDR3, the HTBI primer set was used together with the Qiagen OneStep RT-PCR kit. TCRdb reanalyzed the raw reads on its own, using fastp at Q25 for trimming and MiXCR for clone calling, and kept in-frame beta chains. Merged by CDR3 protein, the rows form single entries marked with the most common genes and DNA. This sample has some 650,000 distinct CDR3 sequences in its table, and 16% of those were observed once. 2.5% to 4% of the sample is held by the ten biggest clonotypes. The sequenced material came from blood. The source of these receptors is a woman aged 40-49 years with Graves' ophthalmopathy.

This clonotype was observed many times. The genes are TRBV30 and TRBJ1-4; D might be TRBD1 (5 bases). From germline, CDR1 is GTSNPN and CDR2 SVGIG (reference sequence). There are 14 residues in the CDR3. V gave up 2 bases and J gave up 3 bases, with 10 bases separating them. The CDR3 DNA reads TGTGCCTGGAGTCCCGGGACGCCTAATGAAAAACTGTTTTTT. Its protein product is CAWSPGTPNEKLFF.

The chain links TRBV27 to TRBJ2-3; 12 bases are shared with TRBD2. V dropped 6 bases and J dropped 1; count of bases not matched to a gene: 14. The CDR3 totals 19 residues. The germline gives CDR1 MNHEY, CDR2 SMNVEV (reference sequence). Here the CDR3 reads CASRPASGRADQGTDTQYF. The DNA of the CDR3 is TGTGCCAGCAGACCAGCTAGCGGGAGGGCCGATCAAGGCACAGATACGCAGTATTTT.

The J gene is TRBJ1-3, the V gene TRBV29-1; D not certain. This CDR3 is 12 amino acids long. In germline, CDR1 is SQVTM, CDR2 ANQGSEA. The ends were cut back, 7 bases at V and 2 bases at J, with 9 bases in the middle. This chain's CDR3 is CSGRGTGNTIYF. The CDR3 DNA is TGCAGCGGGCGAGGGACTGGAAACACCATATATTTT.

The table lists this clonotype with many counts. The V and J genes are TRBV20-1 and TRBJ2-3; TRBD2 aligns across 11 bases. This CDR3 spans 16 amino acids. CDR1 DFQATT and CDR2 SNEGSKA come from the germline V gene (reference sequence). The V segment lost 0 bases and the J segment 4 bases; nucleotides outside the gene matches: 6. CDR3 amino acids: CSARDPIAGGSDTQYF. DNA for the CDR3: TGCAGTGCTAGAGATCCTATAGCGGGAGGGTCAGATACGCAGTATTTT.

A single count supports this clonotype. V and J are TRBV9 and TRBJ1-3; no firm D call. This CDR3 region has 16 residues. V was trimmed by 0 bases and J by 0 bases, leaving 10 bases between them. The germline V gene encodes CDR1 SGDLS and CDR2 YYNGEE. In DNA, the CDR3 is TGTGCCAGCAGCGTAGTGCCGGACGTCTCTGGAAACACCATATATTTT. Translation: CASSVVPDVSGNTIYF.

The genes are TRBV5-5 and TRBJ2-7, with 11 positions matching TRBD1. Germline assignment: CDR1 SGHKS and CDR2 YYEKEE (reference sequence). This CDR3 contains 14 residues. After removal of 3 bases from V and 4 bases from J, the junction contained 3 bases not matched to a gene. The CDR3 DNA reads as TGTGCCAGCAGCTGGACAGGGGGCGGTTACGAGCAGTACTTC. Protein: CASSWTGGGYEQYF. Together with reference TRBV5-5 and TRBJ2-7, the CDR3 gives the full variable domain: DAGVTQSPTHLIKTRGQQVTLRCSPISGHKSVSWYQQVLGQGPQFIFQYYEKEERGRGNFPDRFSARQFPNYSSELNVNALLLGDSALYLCASSWTGGGYEQYFGPGTRLTVT.

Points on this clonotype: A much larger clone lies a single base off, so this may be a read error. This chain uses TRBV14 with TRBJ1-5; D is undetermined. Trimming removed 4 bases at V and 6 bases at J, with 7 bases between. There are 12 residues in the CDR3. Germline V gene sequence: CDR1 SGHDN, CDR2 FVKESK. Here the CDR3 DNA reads TGTGCCAGCAGCCGAGGAGGTCAGCCCCAGCATTTT. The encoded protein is CASSRGGQPQHF.

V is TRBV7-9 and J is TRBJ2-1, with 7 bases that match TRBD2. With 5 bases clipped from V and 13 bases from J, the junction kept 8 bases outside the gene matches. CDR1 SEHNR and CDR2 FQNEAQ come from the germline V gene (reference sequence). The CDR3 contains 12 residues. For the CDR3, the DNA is TGTGCCAGCAGCACCCCAAAGCGGGAACAGTTCTTC. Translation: CASSTPKREQFF. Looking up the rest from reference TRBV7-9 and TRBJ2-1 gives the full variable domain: DTGVSQNPRHKITKRGQNVTFRCDPISEHNRLYWYRQTLGQGPEFLTYFQNEAQLEKSRLLSDRFSAERPKGSFSTLEIQRTEQGDSAMYLCASSTPKREQFFGPGTRLTVL.

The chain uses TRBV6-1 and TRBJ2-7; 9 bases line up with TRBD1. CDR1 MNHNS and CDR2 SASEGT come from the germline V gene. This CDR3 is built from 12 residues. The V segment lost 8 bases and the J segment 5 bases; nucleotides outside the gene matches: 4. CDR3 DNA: TGTGCCAGCCGGGACAGGGTCCACGAGCAGTACTTC. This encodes CASRDRVHEQYF.

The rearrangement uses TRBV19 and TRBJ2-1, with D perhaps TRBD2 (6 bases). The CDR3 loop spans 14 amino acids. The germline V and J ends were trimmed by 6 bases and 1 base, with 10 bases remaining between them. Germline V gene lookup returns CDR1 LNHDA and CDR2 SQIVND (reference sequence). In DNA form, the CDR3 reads TGTGCCAGTAGGGTCGCGGGGTCCTACAATGAGCAGTTCTTC. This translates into CASRVAGSYNEQFF.

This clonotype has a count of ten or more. As DNA, the CDR3 is TGTGCCAGCAGTTTCCGGGCAGAAAATTCACCCCTCCACTTT. Encoded protein: CASSFRAENSPLHF. The genes are TRBV27 and TRBJ1-6, with D hard to call. Trimming stripped 3 bases from V and 7 bases from J, with 10 bases between. Germline V gene lookup returns CDR1 MNHEY and CDR2 SMNVEV (reference sequence). The length of the CDR3 is 14 residues.